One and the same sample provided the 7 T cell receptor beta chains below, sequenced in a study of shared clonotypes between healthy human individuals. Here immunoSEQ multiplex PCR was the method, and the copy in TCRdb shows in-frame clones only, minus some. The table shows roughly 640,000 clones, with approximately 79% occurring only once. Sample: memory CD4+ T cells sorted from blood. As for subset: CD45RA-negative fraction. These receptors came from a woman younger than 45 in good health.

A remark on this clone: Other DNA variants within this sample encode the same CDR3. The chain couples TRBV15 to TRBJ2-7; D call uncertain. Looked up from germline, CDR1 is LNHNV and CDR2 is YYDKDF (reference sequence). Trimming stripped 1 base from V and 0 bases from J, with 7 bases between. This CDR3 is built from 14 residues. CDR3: CATSRAGSSYEQYF. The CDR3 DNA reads TGTGCCACCAGCAGAGCCGGAAGCTCCTACGAGCAGTACTTC. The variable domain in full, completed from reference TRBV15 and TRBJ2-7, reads DAMVIQNPRYQVTQFGKPVTLSCSQTLNHNVMYWYQQKSSQAPKLLFHYYDKDFNNEADTPDNFQSRRPNTSFCFLDIRSPGLGDTAMYLCATSRAGSSYEQYFGPGTRLTVT.

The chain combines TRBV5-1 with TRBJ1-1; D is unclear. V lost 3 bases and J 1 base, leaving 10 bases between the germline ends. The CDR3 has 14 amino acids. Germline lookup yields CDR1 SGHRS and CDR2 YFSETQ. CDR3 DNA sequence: TGCGCCAGCAGCTCCTTCTATGAGAACACTGAAGCTTTCTTT. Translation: CASSSFYENTEAFF.

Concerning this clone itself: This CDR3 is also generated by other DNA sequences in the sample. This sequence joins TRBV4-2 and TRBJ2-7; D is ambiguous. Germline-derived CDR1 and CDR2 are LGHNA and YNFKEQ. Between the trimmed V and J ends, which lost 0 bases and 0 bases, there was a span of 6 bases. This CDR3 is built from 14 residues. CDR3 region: CASSQEPSSYEQYF. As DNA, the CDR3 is TGTGCCAGCAGCCAAGAACCTAGCTCCTACGAGCAGTACTTC.

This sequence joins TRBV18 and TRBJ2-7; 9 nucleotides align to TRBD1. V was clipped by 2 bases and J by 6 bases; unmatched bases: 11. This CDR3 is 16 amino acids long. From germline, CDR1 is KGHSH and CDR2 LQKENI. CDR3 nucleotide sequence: TGTGCCAGCTCACCATCCTCCCGGACAGGGGATGGCGAGCAGTACTTC. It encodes CASSPSSRTGDGEQYF. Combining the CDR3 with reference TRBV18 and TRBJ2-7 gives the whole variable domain NAGVMQNPRHLVRRRGQEARLRCSPMKGHSHVYWYRQLPEEGLKFMVYLQKENIIDESGMPKERFSAEFPKEGPSILRIQQVVRGDSAAYFCASSPSSRTGDGEQYFGPGTRLTVT.

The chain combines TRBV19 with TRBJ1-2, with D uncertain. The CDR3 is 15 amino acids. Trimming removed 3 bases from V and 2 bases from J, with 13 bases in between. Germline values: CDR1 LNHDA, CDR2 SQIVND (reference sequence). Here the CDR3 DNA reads TGTGCCAGTAGTATGGAGGGCATTAGGAACTATGGCTACACCTTC. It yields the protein CASSMEGIRNYGYTF.

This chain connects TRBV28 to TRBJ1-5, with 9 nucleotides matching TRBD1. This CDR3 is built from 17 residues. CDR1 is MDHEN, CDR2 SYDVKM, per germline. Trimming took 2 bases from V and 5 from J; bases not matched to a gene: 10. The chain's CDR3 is CASSLVLRDREDQPQHF. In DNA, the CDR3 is TGTGCCAGCAGTTTAGTACTGCGGGACAGGGAAGATCAGCCCCAGCATTTT.

CDR3 sequence (DNA): TGCGCCAGCAGCAGACCCACAGGGGGCGAGGGAGATACGCAGTATTTT. Translated, it gives CASSRPTGGEGDTQYF. V is TRBV5-1 and J is TRBJ2-3; 9 bases agree with TRBD1. The CDR3 runs to 16 residues. V was pared by 4 bases and J by 5 bases, with 11 bases of the junction left unmatched. The germline V gene encodes CDR1 SGHRS and CDR2 YFSETQ.